These 8 T cell receptor beta chains were all obtained from the same sample, sequenced in a study of T cell repertoires in ileal Crohn's disease. The method was immunoSEQ multiplex PCR; TCRdb's version includes in-frame clones alone and lacks a portion of them. The repertoire holds about 14,000 clones, with roughly four fifths as singletons. Sequenced sample: ileal tissue. The receptor source for this set is an adult with Crohn's disease.

The chain couples TRBV5-1 to TRBJ2-1; TRBD2 matches 8 bases. CDR1 is SGHRS, CDR2 YFSETQ, per germline. This CDR3 is 14 amino acids long. J lost 6 bases, V lost 0 bases, and 2 bases had no gene match. The chain's CDR3 is CASSLGAGANEQFF. Here the CDR3 DNA reads TGCGCCAGCAGCTTGGGAGCGGGAGCCAATGAGCAGTTCTTC.

CDR3 in amino acids: CASSIQGEADTQYF. The CDR3 nucleotides read TGTGCCAGCAGCATACAGGGGGAGGCAGATACGCAGTATTTT. V is TRBV9 and J is TRBJ2-3, with 8 bases lining up with TRBD1. Germline CDR1 SGDLS, CDR2 YYNGEE. Trimming took 4 bases from V and 4 from J; bases not matched to a gene: 5. The CDR3 contains 14 residues.

Only a few counts were recorded for this clone. The CDR3 protein is CASSGAAGELFF. Here the CDR3 DNA reads TGTGCCAGTAGTGGGGCGGCTGGGGAGCTGTTTTTT. The V call is TRBV19, the J call TRBJ2-2; D might be TRBD1 (5 bases). CDR1 and CDR2 (germline): LNHDA, SQIVND (reference sequence). This CDR3 has 12 amino acids. V shed 5 bases and J shed 8 bases, with 9 bases lying between them.

DNA for the CDR3: TGTGCCAGCAGGGAGGTCCCTAACTATGGCTACACCTTC. Its translation: CASREVPNYGYTF. V usage is TRBV6-1 and J usage is TRBJ1-2; D is uncertain. The germline V gene has CDR1 MNHNS and CDR2 SASEGT. The CDR3 length is 13 residues. Trimming left V 6 bases short and J 0 bases short, with 8 bases between.

This clone was recorded a few times. The chain employs TRBV5-1 and TRBJ2-2; D uncertain. Germline V gives CDR1 SGHRS, CDR2 YFSETQ. Trimming pared 1 base from V and 0 bases from J, leaving 10 bases between. This CDR3 is 16 amino acids long. The CDR3 region is CASSLRSVSNTGELFF. The CDR3 DNA reads TGCGCCAGCAGCTTGCGAAGCGTCTCGAACACCGGGGAGCTGTTTTTT.

The chain employs TRBV10-3 and TRBJ1-1, with D uncertain. CDR1 and CDR2 (germline): ENHRY, SYGVKD. V shed 3 bases and J shed 1 base, with 9 bases lying between them. The CDR3 runs to 14 residues. CDR3 nucleotides: TGTGCCATCAGTGATTTTGTAGAGAACACTGAAGCTTTCTTT. Encoded protein: CAISDFVENTEAFF.

By sample fraction, this clone is medium-sized. The genes are TRBV9 and TRBJ2-1; 8 bases fit TRBD2. The CDR3 sequence is 15 residues long. V shed 4 bases, J shed 4 bases, and the junction held 7 bases outside the gene matches. Germline CDR1 is SGDLS and CDR2 is YYNGEE. Here the CDR3 reads CASSPGLGPYNEQFF. The CDR3 DNA reads as TGTGCCAGCAGCCCGGGACTAGGCCCTTACAATGAGCAGTTCTTC.

The chain joins TRBV4-1 to TRBJ2-7; the match to TRBD1 covers 7 bases. The CDR3 spans 13 residues. CDR1 MGHRA and CDR2 YSYEKL come from the germline V gene. The junction had 1 base not matched to a gene; V was cut back by 3 bases and J by 2 bases. This chain's CDR3 is CASSHDRAYEQYF. The DNA for the CDR3 is TGCGCCAGCAGCCACGACAGGGCCTACGAGCAGTACTTC.